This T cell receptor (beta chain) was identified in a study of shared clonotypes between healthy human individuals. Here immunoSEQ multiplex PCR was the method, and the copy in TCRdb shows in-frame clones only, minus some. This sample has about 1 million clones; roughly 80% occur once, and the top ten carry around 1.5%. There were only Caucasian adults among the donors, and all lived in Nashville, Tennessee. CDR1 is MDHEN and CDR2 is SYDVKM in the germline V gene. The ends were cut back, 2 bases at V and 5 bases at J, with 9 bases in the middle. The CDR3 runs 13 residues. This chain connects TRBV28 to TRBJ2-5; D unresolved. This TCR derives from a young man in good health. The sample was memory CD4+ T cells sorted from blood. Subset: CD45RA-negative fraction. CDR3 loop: CASSLKSPETQYF. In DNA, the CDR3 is TGTGCCAGCAGTTTAAAGAGCCCCGAGACCCAGTACTTC.